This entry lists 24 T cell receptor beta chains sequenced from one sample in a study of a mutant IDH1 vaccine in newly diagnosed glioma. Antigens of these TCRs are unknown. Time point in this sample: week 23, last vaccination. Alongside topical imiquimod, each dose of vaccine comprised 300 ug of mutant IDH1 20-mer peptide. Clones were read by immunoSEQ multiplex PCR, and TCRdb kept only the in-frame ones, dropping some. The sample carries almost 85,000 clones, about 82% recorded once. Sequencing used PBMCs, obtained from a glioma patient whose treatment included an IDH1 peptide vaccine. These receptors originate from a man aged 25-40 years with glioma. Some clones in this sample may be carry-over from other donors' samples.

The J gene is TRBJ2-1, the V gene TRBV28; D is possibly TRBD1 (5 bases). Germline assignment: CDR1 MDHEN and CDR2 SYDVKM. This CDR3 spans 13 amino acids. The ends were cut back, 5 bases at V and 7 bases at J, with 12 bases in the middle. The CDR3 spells CASSRPPGNEQFF. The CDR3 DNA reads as TGTGCCAGCAGTCGCCCCCCAGGGAATGAGCAGTTCTTC.

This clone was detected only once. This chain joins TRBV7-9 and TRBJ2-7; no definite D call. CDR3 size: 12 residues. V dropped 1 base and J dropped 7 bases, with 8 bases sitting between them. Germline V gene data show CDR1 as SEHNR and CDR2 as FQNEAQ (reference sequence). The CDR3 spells CASSLGAREQYF. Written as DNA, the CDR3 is TGTGCCAGCAGCTTAGGGGCTAGAGAGCAGTACTTC.

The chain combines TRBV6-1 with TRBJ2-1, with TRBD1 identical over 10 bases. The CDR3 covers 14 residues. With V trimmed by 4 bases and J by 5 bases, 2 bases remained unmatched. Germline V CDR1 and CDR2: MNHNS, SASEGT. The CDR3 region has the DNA TGTGCCAGCAGTGGACAGGGGGCCGACAATGAGCAGTTCTTC. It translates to CASSGQGADNEQFF.

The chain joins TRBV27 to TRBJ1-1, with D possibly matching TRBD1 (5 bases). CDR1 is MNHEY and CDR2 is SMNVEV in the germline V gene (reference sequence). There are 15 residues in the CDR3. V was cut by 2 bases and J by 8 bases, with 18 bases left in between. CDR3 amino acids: CASSLRGTADVEAFF. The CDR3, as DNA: TGTGCCAGCAGTTTACGGGGGACCGCGGATGTAGAAGCTTTCTTT.

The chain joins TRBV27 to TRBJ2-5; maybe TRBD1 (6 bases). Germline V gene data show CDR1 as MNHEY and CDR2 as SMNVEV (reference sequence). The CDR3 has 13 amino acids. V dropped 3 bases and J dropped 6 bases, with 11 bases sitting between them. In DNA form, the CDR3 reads TGTGCCAGCAGTTTGGGAACAGGGAAGACCCAGTACTTC. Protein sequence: CASSLGTGKTQYF.

The DNA for the CDR3 is TGTGCCAGCAGCTTAGGTGGCGGATCTAATGAAAAACTGTTTTTT. It yields the protein CASSLGGGSNEKLFF. This chain joins TRBV7-9 and TRBJ1-4, with D unresolved. Germline CDR1 is SEHNR and CDR2 is FQNEAQ (reference sequence). V lost 1 base and J lost 3, with 9 bases in between. The CDR3 is 15 residues long.

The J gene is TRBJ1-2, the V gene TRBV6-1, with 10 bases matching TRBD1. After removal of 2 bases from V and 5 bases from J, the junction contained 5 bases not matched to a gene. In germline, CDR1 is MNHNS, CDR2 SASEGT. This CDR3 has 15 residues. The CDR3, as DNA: TGTGCCAGCAGTGAACCGGGGACAGGGGAGTATGGCTACACCTTC. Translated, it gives CASSEPGTGEYGYTF.

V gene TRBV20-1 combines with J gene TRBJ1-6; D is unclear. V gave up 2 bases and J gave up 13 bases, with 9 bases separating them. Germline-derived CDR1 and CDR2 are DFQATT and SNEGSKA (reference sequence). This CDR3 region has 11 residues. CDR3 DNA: TGCAGTGCTAGAAGGAATCCCCCCCTCCACTTT. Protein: CSARRNPPLHF.

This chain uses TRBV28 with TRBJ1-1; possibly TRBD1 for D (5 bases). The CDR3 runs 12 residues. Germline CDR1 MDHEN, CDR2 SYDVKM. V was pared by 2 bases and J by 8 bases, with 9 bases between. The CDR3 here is CASSLVAGEAFF. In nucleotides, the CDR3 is TGTGCCAGCAGTTTAGTTGCAGGGGAAGCTTTCTTT.

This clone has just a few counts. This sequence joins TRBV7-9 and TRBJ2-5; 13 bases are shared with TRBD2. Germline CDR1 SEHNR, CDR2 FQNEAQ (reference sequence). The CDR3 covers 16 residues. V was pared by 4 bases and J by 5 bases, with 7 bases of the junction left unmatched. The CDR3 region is CASSSPLAGGLETQYF. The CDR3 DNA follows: TGTGCCAGCAGCTCGCCACTAGCGGGGGGGCTGGAGACCCAGTACTTC.

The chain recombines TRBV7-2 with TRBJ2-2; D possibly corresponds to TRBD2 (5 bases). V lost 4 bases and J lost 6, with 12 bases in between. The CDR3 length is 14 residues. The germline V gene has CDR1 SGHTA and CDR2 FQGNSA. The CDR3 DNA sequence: TGTGCCAGCAGCTCAGGAGGATTTTCCGGGGAGCTGTTTTTT. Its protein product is CASSSGGFSGELFF.

In DNA form, the CDR3 reads TGTGCCAGCAGTGACTTGCGTGACAGGGTCGAAAAACTGTTTTTT. It specifies CASSDLRDRVEKLFF. The V gene is TRBV6-4, the J gene TRBJ1-4; 7 bases match TRBD1. Trimming took 1 base from V and 8 from J; bases not matched to a gene: 7. Germline V gene lookup returns CDR1 MRHNA and CDR2 SNTAGT. CDR3 length: 15 residues.

This CDR3 reads CASRQGAGEQFF. The CDR3 coding sequence is TGTGCCAGCCGACAGGGGGCGGGTGAGCAGTTCTTC. The chain combines TRBV6-5 with TRBJ2-1; 10 nucleotides agree with TRBD1. From germline, CDR1 is MNHEY and CDR2 SVGAGI. V lost 8 bases and J lost 9; bases outside the gene matches: 4. The CDR3 is 12 residues long.

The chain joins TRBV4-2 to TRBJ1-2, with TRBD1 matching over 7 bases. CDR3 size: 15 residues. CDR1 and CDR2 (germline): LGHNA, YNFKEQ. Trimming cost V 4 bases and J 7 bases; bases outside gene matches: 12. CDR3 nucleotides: TGTGCCAGCAGCCCACGGACAGGATCCTTTGGTGGCTACACCTTC. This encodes CASSPRTGSFGGYTF.

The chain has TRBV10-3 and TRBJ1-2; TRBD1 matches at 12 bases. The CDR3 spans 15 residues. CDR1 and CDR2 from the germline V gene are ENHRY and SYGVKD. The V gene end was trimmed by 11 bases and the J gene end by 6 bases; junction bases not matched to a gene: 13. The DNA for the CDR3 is TGTGCCTCGCAACCGGGACAGGGGGCTTACGATGGCTACACCTTC. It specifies CASQPGQGAYDGYTF.

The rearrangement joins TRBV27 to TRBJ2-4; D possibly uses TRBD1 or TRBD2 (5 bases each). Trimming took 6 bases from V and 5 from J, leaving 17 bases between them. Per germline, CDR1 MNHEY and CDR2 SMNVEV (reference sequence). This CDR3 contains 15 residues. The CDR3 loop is CASSPTRRGQNIQYF. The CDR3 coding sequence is TGTGCCAGCAGCCCTACTAGACGGGGCCAAAACATTCAGTACTTC.

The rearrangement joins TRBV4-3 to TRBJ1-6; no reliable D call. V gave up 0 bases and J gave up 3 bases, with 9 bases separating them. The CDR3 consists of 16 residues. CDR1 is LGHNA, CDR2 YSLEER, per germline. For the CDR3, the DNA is TGCGCCAGCAGCCAAGAGAGAGAGTTCTATAATTCACCCCTCCACTTT. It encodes CASSQEREFYNSPLHF.

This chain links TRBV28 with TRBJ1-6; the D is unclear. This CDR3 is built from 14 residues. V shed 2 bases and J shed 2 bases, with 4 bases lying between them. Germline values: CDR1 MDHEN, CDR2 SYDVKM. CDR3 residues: CASSLTPYNSPLHF. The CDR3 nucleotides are TGTGCCAGCAGTTTAACCCCCTATAATTCACCCCTCCACTTT.

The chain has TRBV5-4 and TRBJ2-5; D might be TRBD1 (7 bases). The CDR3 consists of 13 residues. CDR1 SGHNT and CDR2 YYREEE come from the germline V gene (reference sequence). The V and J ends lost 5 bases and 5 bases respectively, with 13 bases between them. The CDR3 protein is CASREGQRETQYF. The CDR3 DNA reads TGTGCCAGCAGGGAGGGACAGCGGGAGACCCAGTACTTC.

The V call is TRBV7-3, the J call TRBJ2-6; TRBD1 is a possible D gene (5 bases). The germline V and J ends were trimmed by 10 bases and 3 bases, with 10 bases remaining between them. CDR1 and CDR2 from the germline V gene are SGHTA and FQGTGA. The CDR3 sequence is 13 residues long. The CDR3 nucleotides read TGTGCCACCTCTCAGGGTGGGGCCAACGTCCTGACTTTC. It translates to CATSQGGANVLTF.

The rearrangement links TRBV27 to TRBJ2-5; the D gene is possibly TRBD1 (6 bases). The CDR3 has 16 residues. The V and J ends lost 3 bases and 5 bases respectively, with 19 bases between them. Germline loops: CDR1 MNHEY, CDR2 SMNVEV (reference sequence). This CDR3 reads CASSLVQGIEGETQYF. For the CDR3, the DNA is TGTGCCAGCAGTTTGGTACAGGGAATTGAGGGGGAGACCCAGTACTTC.

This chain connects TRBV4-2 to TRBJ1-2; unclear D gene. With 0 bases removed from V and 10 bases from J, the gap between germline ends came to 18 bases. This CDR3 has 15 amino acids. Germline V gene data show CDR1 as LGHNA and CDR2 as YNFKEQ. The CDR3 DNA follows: TGTGCCAGCAGCCAAGATAGGACCCCTTTCAACGACTACACCTTC. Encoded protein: CASSQDRTPFNDYTF.

CDR3 sequence reads: CASSQDKGGDSSYNEQFF. The CDR3, as DNA: TGCGCCAGCAGCCAAGATAAGGGCGGGGACAGCTCCTACAATGAGCAGTTCTTC. The V and J genes are TRBV4-3 and TRBJ2-1, with D possibly being TRBD1 (7 bases). The CDR3 is 18 residues long. Germline values: CDR1 LGHNA, CDR2 YSLEER. V shed 0 bases and J shed 0 bases, with 15 bases lying between them.

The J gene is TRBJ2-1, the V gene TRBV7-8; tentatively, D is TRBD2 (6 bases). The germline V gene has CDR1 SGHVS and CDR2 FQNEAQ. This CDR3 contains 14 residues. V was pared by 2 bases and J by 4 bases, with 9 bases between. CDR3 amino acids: CASSLMTSYNEQFF. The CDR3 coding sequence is TGTGCCAGCAGCTTAATGACTAGTTACAATGAGCAGTTCTTC.